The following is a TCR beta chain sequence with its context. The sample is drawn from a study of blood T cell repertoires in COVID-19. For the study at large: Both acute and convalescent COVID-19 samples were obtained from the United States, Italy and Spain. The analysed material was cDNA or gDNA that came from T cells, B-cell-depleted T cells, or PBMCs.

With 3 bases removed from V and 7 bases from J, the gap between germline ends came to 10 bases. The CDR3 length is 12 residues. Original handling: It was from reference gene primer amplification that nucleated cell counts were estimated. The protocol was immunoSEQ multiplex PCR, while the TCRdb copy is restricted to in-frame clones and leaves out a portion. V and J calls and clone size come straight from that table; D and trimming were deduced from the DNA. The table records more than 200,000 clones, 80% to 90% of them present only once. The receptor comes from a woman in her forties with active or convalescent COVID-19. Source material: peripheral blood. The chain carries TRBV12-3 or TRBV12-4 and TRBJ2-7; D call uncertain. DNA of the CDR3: TGTGCCAGCAGTTTCCCCTTCCAGGAGCAGTACTTC. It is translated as CASSFPFQEQYF.